This TCR beta chain was captured by sequencing in a study of spatial heterogeneity in lung cancer. Findings and caveats of the study: Expanded intratumoral alpha and beta TCR counts tracked tumor mutation counts.

Germline CDR1 and CDR2: SGHDT and YYEEEE. The CDR3 runs 14 residues. V was cut by 2 bases and J by 6 bases, with 15 bases left in between. Stated time point: sample taken at primary tumor resection. This clonotype was found many times. Its cognate antigen is unknown. This beta chain appears as a stray read in a library generated for alpha chains; its size is not informative. TCRdb ran MiXCR on the 5' RACE reads and lists one entry per CDR3 protein. The sample has 7,000 to 8,500 distinct CDR3 sequences; about an eighth are singletons. The V gene is TRBV5-6, the J gene TRBJ2-7; TRBD1 is a possible D gene (6 bases). The source material was lung tumor tissue, sampled at surgery. This clonotype was sampled from a male donor with early-stage non-small cell lung cancer. The CDR3 region has the DNA TGTGCCAGCAGCTTACGGACAGCTTTGGGCGAGCAGTACTTC. It translates to CASSLRTALGEQYF.